This T cell receptor beta chain came from a study of shared clonotypes between healthy human individuals. Overall study results and limits: The study generally estimated greater richness for naive than memory subsets. Some clonotypes were shared by all four sorted-subset donors, while others were not shared. The non-shared ones had lower generation probabilities than the shared ones.

This clone was detected only a few times. Its target is unknown. Deletions cut 7 bases from V and 0 bases from J, with 16 bases between. The CDR3 spans 16 residues. Germline CDR1 reads MNHEY; CDR2 reads SMNVEV (reference sequence). The table came from immunoSEQ multiplex PCR; TCRdb's copy has only in-frame clones and leaves some out. Seen here are approximately 88,000 clones, over 60% observed once, and the top ten hold roughly 50%. The sample comprised memory CD8+ T cells sorted from blood. The subset: CD45RO+ cells pooled with CCR7-negative TemRA cells. V gene TRBV27 combines with J gene TRBJ2-1; no clear D gene. This sequence was found in a man aged 25 to 45 in good health. CDR3 sequence reads: CASMVRAASSYNEQFF. Written as DNA, the CDR3 is TGTGCCAGCATGGTTCGGGCGGCTAGCTCCTACAATGAGCAGTTCTTC.